Below, 10 T cell receptor beta chains from the same sample are listed, as sequenced in a study of vaccination effects on CD4 cells after COVID-19. Peptide-pool stimulation followed by sequencing identified expanded antigen-specific CD4+ clonotypes in the ViraFEST assay. Subsequent to approximately 11 days of culture, CD4+ T cells were isolated. Having tested negative for nucleocapsid antibodies, the vaccine recipients showed no prior SARS-CoV-2 infection. Their cognate antigens are unknown. Data came from immunoSEQ multiplex PCR; TCRdb stores just in-frame clones and leaves some out. The table lists 25,000 to 35,000 clones, under 75% of them singletons. Sequencing used CD4+ T cells from PBMCs cultured with SARS-CoV-2 spike peptides, obtained before COVID-19 vaccination. Every receptor here comes from a human donor who received a COVID-19 vaccine.

This chain uses TRBV7-7 with TRBJ2-5; TRBD2 agrees at 8 bases. The germline gives CDR1 SSHAT, CDR2 FNYEAQ (reference sequence). The V gene end was trimmed by 5 bases and the J gene end by 3 bases; junction bases not matched to a gene: 8. The CDR3 loop spans 15 amino acids. The CDR3 DNA sequence: TGTGCCAGCAGCACTGGGCGGGGGGCAAAAGAGACCCAGTACTTC. It specifies CASSTGRGAKETQYF.

This chain uses TRBV6-5 with TRBJ1-3; D is perhaps TRBD1 (5 bases). Per the germline V gene, CDR1 is MNHEY and CDR2 is SVGAGI. Trimming shortened V by 2 bases and J by 2 bases, and 13 bases separated the two germline ends. This CDR3 spans 16 amino acids. The CDR3 nucleotides read TGTGCCAGCAGTTACCCAGCGCAGGGCCCTGGAAACACCATATATTTT. Protein: CASSYPAQGPGNTIYF.

The chain links TRBV9 to TRBJ1-2; D uncertain. V shed 0 bases and J shed 0 bases, with 3 bases lying between them. The CDR3 has 13 amino acids. Germline V gene lookup returns CDR1 SGDLS and CDR2 YYNGEE. The CDR3 DNA follows: TGTGCCAGCAGCGTAGACACTAACTATGGCTACACCTTC. Protein: CASSVDTNYGYTF.

This sequence joins TRBV5-1 and TRBJ2-2, with 13 nucleotides matching TRBD2. Trimming at V came to 4 bases and at J to 1 base, leaving 16 bases not matched to a gene. The CDR3 spans 21 residues. Germline loops: CDR1 SGHRS, CDR2 YFSETQ. The CDR3 loop reads CASSHSTGTGTSGVNTGELFF. Written as DNA, the CDR3 is TGCGCCAGCAGCCACTCTACCGGGACGGGGACTAGCGGGGTGAACACCGGGGAGCTGTTTTTT.

This clone has more than one count but fewer than ten. The genes are TRBV18 and TRBJ2-3; TRBD2 matches 10 bases. Trimming took 4 bases from V and 2 from J; bases not matched to a gene: 6. Germline assignment: CDR1 KGHSH and CDR2 LQKENI. This CDR3 is 16 amino acids long. CDR3: CASSLSSGGDTDTQYF. The CDR3 DNA is TGTGCCAGCTCACTATCAAGCGGGGGGGACACAGATACGCAGTATTTT. Together with reference TRBV18 and TRBJ2-3, the CDR3 gives the full variable domain: NAGVMQNPRHLVRRRGQEARLRCSPMKGHSHVYWYRQLPEEGLKFMVYLQKENIIDESGMPKERFSAEFPKEGPSILRIQQVVRGDSAAYFCASSLSSGGDTDTQYFGPGTRLTVL.

The gene calls are TRBV5-1 and TRBJ2-3, with 9 bases aligning to TRBD2. Trimming removed 3 bases from V and 2 bases from J; junction bases left unmatched: 4. Per germline, CDR1 SGHRS and CDR2 YFSETQ. The CDR3 loop spans 15 amino acids. The CDR3 DNA is TGCGCCAGCAGCTCCTCGGGACTAGCCACAGATACGCAGTATTTT. Protein product: CASSSSGLATDTQYF.

The CDR3 loop reads CASSLTEYYGYTF. In DNA, the CDR3 is TGTGCCAGCAGCTTAACCGAATACTATGGCTACACCTTC. The chain joins TRBV7-2 to TRBJ1-2; no reliable D call. V was clipped by 2 bases and J by 3 bases, with 7 bases between them. In germline, CDR1 is SGHTA, CDR2 FQGNSA. CDR3 length equals 13 residues.

The chain is built from TRBV6-5 and TRBJ2-7, with TRBD2 matching 7 bases. Germline V gives CDR1 MNHEY, CDR2 SVGAGI. J gave up 1 base and V 7 bases, and 10 bases lay outside the gene matches. CDR3 length: 15 amino acids. The CDR3 DNA is TGTGCCAGCATCTCAAGGGCGGGAGCGTCCTACGAGCAGTACTTC. This codes for CASISRAGASYEQYF.

This clone was found a few times. V is TRBV30 and J is TRBJ2-3; perhaps TRBD2 as D (6 bases). Per the germline V gene, CDR1 is GTSNPN and CDR2 is SVGIG (reference sequence). Trimming cost V 3 bases and J 4 bases, with 11 bases left between them. The CDR3 runs to 13 residues. As DNA, the CDR3 is TGTGCCTGGAGCCGCCGGAGGGCAGATACGCAGTATTTT. Protein product: CAWSRRRADTQYF. The full variable domain, in which reference TRBV30 and TRBJ2-3 provide the parts outside the CDR3, is SQTIHQWPATLVQPVGSPLSLECTVEGTSNPNLYWYRQAAGRGLQLLFYSVGIGQISSEVPQNLSASRPQDRQFILSSKKLLLSDSGFYLCAWSRRRADTQYFGPGTRLTVL.

In this sample, this clone turned up a few times. The J gene is TRBJ2-7, the V gene TRBV21-1; the DNA was not compared with TRBD1, the D call given in the table. TRBV21-1 is tagged as a pseudogene. The length of the CDR3 is 17 residues. CDR3 in amino acids: CASSKARFPGGIYEQYF. In nucleotides, the CDR3 is TGTGCCAGCAGCAAAGCACGGTTTCCAGGGGGAATCTACGAGCAGTACTTC.